These T cell receptor beta chains were read from a single sample in a study of PD-1 blockade in classical Hodgkin lymphoma. The protocol was immunoSEQ multiplex PCR, while the TCRdb copy is restricted to in-frame clones and leaves out a portion. The table includes 20,000 to 30,000 clones, about 90% detected once. Sequencing used CD4+ T cells from blood. These receptors all come from a human donor with classical Hodgkin lymphoma. CDR3s include the opening cysteine and the closing phenylalanine or tryptophan. The D gene is left open where the match is weak. Clone size appears in some rows only: once, few, many, or a class for an expanded clone.

V gene	clone size	J gene	D gene	CDR3 DNA	CDR3 protein
TRBV5-6	NA	TRBJ2-3	TRBD1	TGTGCCAGCAGCTTGGGGCACAGGGGGCCCTTCACAGATACGCAGTATTTT	CASSLGHRGPFTDTQYF
TRBV5-6	NA	TRBJ1-5	NA	TGTGCCAGCAGCTCTCAACAGATTATGAGCAATCAGCCCCAGCATTTT	CASSSQQIMSNQPQHF
TRBV5-4	few	TRBJ2-7	TRBD2	TGTGCCAGCAGCTTACGCGGGGGAAAGTCTGCCTACGAGCAGTACTTC	CASSLRGGKSAYEQYF
TRBV5-1	NA	TRBJ2-3	NA	TGCGCCAGCAGCTTGAGCGGTACAGATACGCAGTATTTT	CASSLSGTDTQYF
TRBV18	NA	TRBJ2-2	NA	TGTGCCAGCTCACCGAACACCGGGGAGCTGTTTTTT	CASSPNTGELFF
TRBV6-1	NA	TRBJ1-2	NA	TGTGCCAGCAGCGTAGTGGGGCCCCATGGCTACACCTTC	CASSVVGPHGYTF
TRBV10-3	NA	TRBJ1-3	NA	TGTGCCATCAGTGCTAAGGGGAAAACTGGAAACACCATATATTTT	CAISAKGKTGNTIYF
TRBV5-1	NA	TRBJ2-3	TRBD2	TGCGCCAGCAGCTTAGCTAGCGGGGGGTTAACAGATACGCAGTATTTT	CASSLASGGLTDTQYF
TRBV2	NA	TRBJ2-3	NA	TGTGCCAGCATTTGGGGCTCTAGCACAGATACGCAGTATTTT	CASIWGSSTDTQYF
TRBV27	NA	TRBJ1-2	NA	TGTGCCAGCAGTGCCTCTATTAGGACATTACGTGGCTACACCTTC	CASSASIRTLRGYTF
TRBV15	NA	TRBJ2-1	TRBD1	TGTGCCACCAGGGGTACAGGGGGCTACAATGAGCAGTTCTTC	CATRGTGGYNEQFF
TRBV11-2	NA	TRBJ2-1	NA	TGTGCCAGCAGCTTGGACGGATACAACTCCTACAATGAGCAGTTCTTC	CASSLDGYNSYNEQFF
TRBV27	NA	TRBJ1-1	NA	TGTGCCAGCAGCCCGGACAGCTTGAACACTGAAGCTTTCTTT	CASSPDSLNTEAFF
TRBV19	NA	TRBJ1-4	NA	TGTGCCAGTAGTAATCAAGGGGTCGGTGAAAAACTGTTTTTT	CASSNQGVGEKLFF
TRBV5-8	once	TRBJ1-1	NA	TGTGCCAGCAACCTAGGGGTTGTGAACACTGAAGCTTTCTTT	CASNLGVVNTEAFF
TRBV10-3	NA	TRBJ2-3	TRBD1	TGTGCCATCAGTACCGAGGGGGCTCGTCGTGATACGCAGTATTTT	CAISTEGARRDTQYF
TRBV29-1	NA	TRBJ2-3	TRBD1	TGCAGCGTCTGCGACAGGGGGCCCACAGATACGCAGTATTTT	CSVCDRGPTDTQYF
TRBV14	NA	TRBJ2-5	NA	TGTGCCAGCAGCGCCGGGAGCTGGAAATACTTC	CASSAGSWKYF
TRBV5-1	NA	TRBJ2-2	NA	TGCGCCAGCAGCTTGGATATTTCGAGCACCGGGGAGCTGTTTTTT	CASSLDISSTGELFF
TRBV28	NA	TRBJ2-7	NA	TGTGCCAGCAGCAAAACCGGTCTCGAGCAGTACTTC	CASSKTGLEQYF
TRBV7-8	NA	TRBJ1-5	NA	TGTGCCAGCAGCTTAGGGACGGTTAGCAATCAGCCCCAGCATTTT	CASSLGTVSNQPQHF